This passage covers 15 T cell receptor beta chains from one sample sequenced in a study of blood T cell repertoires in COVID-19. TCRdb's table, derived via immunoSEQ multiplex PCR, lists solely in-frame clones and lacks some. The profile shows fewer than 120,000 clones, around 90% of them singletons. The source material was peripheral blood. The receptor source for this set is a human donor in a cohort sampled during active COVID-19.

The chain carries TRBV6-5 and TRBJ2-2; possibly TRBD2 for D (6 bases). Trimming cost V 6 bases and J 7 bases, with 18 bases left between them. Germline-derived CDR1 and CDR2 are MNHEY and SVGAGI. This CDR3 spans 15 amino acids. The CDR3 region has the DNA TGTGCCAGCAGCTACGGGACTTCCCTTGGCGGGGAGCTGTTTTTT. This sequence encodes CASSYGTSLGGELFF.

The chain combines TRBV11-2 with TRBJ1-6, with TRBD1 as a possible D gene (6 bases). This CDR3 spans 17 amino acids. The V gene lost 5 bases and the J gene lost 3 bases, with 17 bases spanning the gap. Germline V lookup: CDR1 SGHAT, CDR2 FQNNGV. The CDR3 DNA sequence: TGTGCCAGCAGCCAAGGGGGGGCAGGGAACTATAATTCACCCCTCCACTTT. Protein sequence: CASSQGGAGNYNSPLHF. Drawing the rest from reference TRBV11-2 and TRBJ1-6, the complete variable domain is EAGVAQSPRYKIIEKRQSVAFWCNPISGHATLYWYQQILGQGPKLLIQFQNNGVVDDSQLPKDRFSAERLKGVDSTLKIQPAKLEDSAVYLCASSQGGAGNYNSPLHFGNGTRLTVT.

In this sample, this clone turned up once. For the CDR3, the DNA is TGTGCCAGCAGTCCTGGACAGGGGGCTGGCTACACCTTC. Amino acid sequence: CASSPGQGAGYTF. V is TRBV28 and J is TRBJ1-2, with 11 bases that match TRBD1. The CDR3 runs 13 residues. CDR1 is MDHEN and CDR2 is SYDVKM in the germline V gene. V lost 5 bases, J lost 7 bases, and 3 bases stayed unmatched.

V is TRBV7-8 and J is TRBJ2-5, with 10 positions matching TRBD2. With 4 bases clipped from V and 3 bases from J, the junction kept 8 bases outside the gene matches. Germline CDR1 SGHVS, CDR2 FQNEAQ. The CDR3 spans 16 residues. The CDR3 DNA reads TGTGCCAGCAGCTACCGGACTAGCGGCACTAAAGAGACCCAGTACTTC. It is translated as CASSYRTSGTKETQYF.

J is TRBJ2-7 and V is TRBV7-9, with D possibly being TRBD2 (6 bases). Trimming took 3 bases from V and 5 from J, leaving 11 bases between them. In germline, CDR1 is SEHNR, CDR2 FQNEAQ (reference sequence). This CDR3 has 13 amino acids. As DNA, the CDR3 is TGTGCCAGCAGCTTCTTTCCTAGCGACGAGCAGTACTTC. Translating gives CASSFFPSDEQYF.

The genes are TRBV4-1 and TRBJ2-7; maybe TRBD1 (7 bases). The germline V gene has CDR1 MGHRA and CDR2 YSYEKL. Trimming removed 0 bases at V and 3 bases at J, with 15 bases between. The CDR3 runs 16 residues. Here the CDR3 DNA reads TGCGCCAGCAGCCAAGAGTGGGCAGGGGGACTCTACGAGCAGTACTTC. Translated: CASSQEWAGGLYEQYF.

The CDR3 DNA reads as TGTGCCACCAGCAGAGATTTGCGCGCAACTAATGAAAAACTGTTTTTT. Translation gives CATSRDLRATNEKLFF. V usage is TRBV15 and J usage is TRBJ1-4; D unclear. V was pared by 0 bases and J by 0 bases, with 8 bases between. The CDR3 runs 16 residues. CDR1 is LNHNV, CDR2 YYDKDF, per germline (reference sequence).

The chain carries TRBV19 and TRBJ1-2; 7 bases map to TRBD1. From germline, CDR1 is LNHDA and CDR2 SQIVND (reference sequence). With 6 bases clipped from V and 6 bases from J, the junction kept 10 bases outside the gene matches. The CDR3 extends over 14 amino acids. The CDR3 here is CASSRQRTGNGYTF. DNA of the CDR3: TGTGCCAGTAGCCGTCAGCGGACAGGTAATGGCTACACCTTC. The whole variable domain, filled in from reference TRBV19 and TRBJ1-2, reads DGGITQSPKYLFRKEGQNVTLSCEQNLNHDAMYWYRQDPGQGLRLIYYSQIVNDFQKGDIAEGYSVSREKKESFPLTVTSAQKNPTAFYLCASSRQRTGNGYTFGSGTRLTVV.

The chain recombines TRBV5-1 with TRBJ1-1; D remains ambiguous. V was trimmed by 4 bases and J by 3 bases, leaving 25 bases between them. The CDR3 has 18 residues. CDR1 is SGHRS, CDR2 YFSETQ, per germline. CDR3: CASSPLIGSGNTHTEAFF. As DNA, the CDR3 is TGCGCCAGCAGCCCCCTCATTGGCAGCGGCAATACGCACACTGAAGCTTTCTTT.

The V call is TRBV28, the J call TRBJ2-1; D is undetermined. V was cut by 6 bases and J by 4 bases, with 16 bases left in between. This CDR3 comprises 15 residues. Per the germline V gene, CDR1 is MDHEN and CDR2 is SYDVKM. CDR3 coding DNA: TGTGCCAGCAGATCGGGTCCCGCTATGTACAATGAGCAGTTCTTC. Its translation is CASRSGPAMYNEQFF.

The chain employs TRBV4-1 and TRBJ1-4, with 9 bases fitting TRBD1. Per germline, CDR1 MGHRA and CDR2 YSYEKL. Unmatched junction bases numbered 8, after V lost 4 bases and J lost 5 bases. The CDR3 spans 16 residues. The CDR3 coding sequence is TGCGCCAGCAGCCGAGGAATACAGGGGGCGAATGAAAAACTGTTTTTT. Residues: CASSRGIQGANEKLFF.

This chain links TRBV27 with TRBJ1-6; 8 bases map to TRBD1. The CDR3 sequence is 16 residues long. Germline V gives CDR1 MNHEY, CDR2 SMNVEV (reference sequence). J gave up 8 bases and V 4 bases, and 10 bases lay outside the gene matches. DNA for the CDR3: TGTGCCAGCAGTTCTTCCAGGGGGCGCTCAGATTCACCCCTCCACTTT. Translated: CASSSSRGRSDSPLHF.

The V call is TRBV5-1, the J call TRBJ2-3; 8 bases are a match to TRBD2. With 3 bases clipped from V and 3 bases from J, the junction kept 9 bases outside the gene matches. The germline CDR1 and CDR2 sequences are SGHRS and YFSETQ. The CDR3 has 16 amino acids. The CDR3 loop reads CASSSGGRGVTDTQYF. In nucleotides, the CDR3 is TGCGCCAGCAGCTCGGGCGGGCGGGGGGTAACAGATACGCAGTATTTT.

The chain recombines TRBV6-5 with TRBJ2-1; TRBD2 aligns across 10 bases. CDR1 is MNHEY, CDR2 SVGAGI, per germline. CDR3 length: 16 amino acids. With 2 bases clipped from V and 7 bases from J, the junction kept 8 bases outside the gene matches. CDR3 protein: CASSYASGRALNEQFF. CDR3 nucleotides: TGTGCCAGCAGTTACGCAAGCGGGAGGGCCCTAAATGAGCAGTTCTTC.

This clone was counted a single time. This rearrangement joins TRBV25-1 to TRBJ2-2; TRBD1 aligns across 8 bases. Germline V gene data show CDR1 as MGHDK and CDR2 as SYGVNS. V trimming: 2 bases; J trimming: 4 bases; junction bases outside the gene matches: 3. There are 15 residues in the CDR3. In DNA, the CDR3 is TGTGCCAGCAGTGAAGCAGGGGGCCGCACCGGGGAGCTGTTTTTT. It specifies CASSEAGGRTGELFF. The full variable domain, completed using reference TRBV25-1 and TRBJ2-2, is EADIYQTPRYLVIGTGKKITLECSQTMGHDKMYWYQQDPGMELHLIHYSYGVNSTEKGDLSSESTVSRIRTEHFPLTLESARPSHTSQYLCASSEAGGRTGELFFGEGSRLTVL.